The 24 T cell receptor beta chains presented below share a single source sample, sequenced in a study of blood T cell repertoires in COVID-19. The protocol was immunoSEQ multiplex PCR, while the TCRdb copy is restricted to in-frame clones and leaves out a portion. The data contain about 100,000 clones, about 87% of them singletons. Sequenced material: peripheral blood. The source is a man in his fifties with active or convalescent COVID-19.

This rearrangement joins TRBV7-8 to TRBJ1-4, with TRBD1 as a possible D gene (5 bases). The CDR3 consists of 14 residues. Trimming left V 4 bases short and J 4 bases short, with 10 bases between. The germline gives CDR1 SGHVS, CDR2 FQNEAQ. In DNA, the CDR3 is TGTGCCAGCAGCTCCCGGGGGATTAATGAAAAACTGTTTTTT. Translated: CASSSRGINEKLFF.

CDR3 residues: CASSSQRDLDTQYF. Written as DNA, the CDR3 is TGTGCCAGCAGCTCCCAGCGGGATTTAGATACGCAGTATTTT. The J gene is TRBJ2-3, the V gene TRBV7-2, with 7 bases identical to TRBD2. V shed 4 bases, J shed 5 bases, and the junction held 6 bases outside the gene matches. Looked up from germline, CDR1 is SGHTA and CDR2 is FQGNSA. There are 14 residues in the CDR3.

This clone was detected only a few times. The rearrangement uses TRBV6-6 and TRBJ1-4; D is unclear. The length of the CDR3 is 13 residues. V was clipped by 2 bases and J by 5 bases, with 6 bases between them. CDR1 and CDR2 (germline): MNHNY, SVGAGI (reference sequence). CDR3 region: CASSYRENEKLFF. The DNA of the CDR3 is TGTGCCAGCAGTTACCGGGAGAATGAAAAACTGTTTTTT.

This chain links TRBV7-9 with TRBJ2-7, with D possibly being TRBD1 (5 bases). This CDR3 spans 16 amino acids. The V and J ends lost 3 bases and 2 bases respectively, with 17 bases between them. Germline V lookup: CDR1 SEHNR, CDR2 FQNEAQ (reference sequence). Here the CDR3 DNA reads TGTGCCAGCAGCTTCGCTAGTGGCAGGGTAACCTACGAGCAGTACTTC. This translates into CASSFASGRVTYEQYF. Looking up the rest from reference TRBV7-9 and TRBJ2-7 gives the full variable domain: DTGVSQNPRHKITKRGQNVTFRCDPISEHNRLYWYRQTLGQGPEFLTYFQNEAQLEKSRLLSDRFSAERPKGSFSTLEIQRTEQGDSAMYLCASSFASGRVTYEQYFGPGTRLTVT.

This clone was counted once. The chain employs TRBV28 and TRBJ2-1; TRBD1 matches 9 bases. Germline CDR1 MDHEN, CDR2 SYDVKM. This CDR3 comprises 14 residues. J was trimmed by 8 bases and V by 2 bases; bases with no gene match: 4. The CDR3 here is CASSLQQGADEQFF. CDR3 DNA sequence: TGTGCCAGCAGTTTACAACAGGGGGCGGATGAGCAGTTCTTC.

CDR3 nucleotides: TGTGCCAGCAGGGGGAGTAGGGCGAACACCGGGGAGCTGTTTTTT. Amino acids: CASRGSRANTGELFF. The chain has TRBV6-5 and TRBJ2-2, with TRBD2 as a possible D gene (5 bases). V lost 6 bases and J lost 0, with 11 bases in between. The CDR3 covers 15 residues. Germline loops: CDR1 MNHEY, CDR2 SVGAGI.

V and J are TRBV24-1 and TRBJ2-1; tentatively, D is TRBD1 (6 bases). The germline V gene encodes CDR1 KGHDR and CDR2 SFDVKD. V was clipped by 2 bases and J by 6 bases, with 19 bases between them. This CDR3 contains 17 residues. The CDR3 bases are TGTGCCACCAGTGATTCGGACAGCCAATATACGCCCAATGAGCAGTTCTTC. It translates to CATSDSDSQYTPNEQFF.

This clone was seen only once. This sequence joins TRBV25-1 and TRBJ1-2, with a tentative D call TRBD1 (6 bases). CDR1 is MGHDK, CDR2 SYGVNS, per germline. The CDR3 sequence is 11 residues long. V lost 9 bases to trimming and J lost 4 bases, with 9 bases between them. The CDR3 here is CASSGAYGYTF. The CDR3 nucleotides read TGTGCCAGTTCAGGGGCCTATGGCTACACCTTC.

This clone was detected once. V is TRBV18 and J is TRBJ2-7, with 8 bases that match TRBD2. The V gene end was trimmed by 1 base and the J gene end by 3 bases; junction bases not matched to a gene: 2. The CDR3 extends over 14 amino acids. The V gene's germline CDR1 is KGHSH and CDR2 LQKENI. In DNA form, the CDR3 reads TGTGCCAGCTCACCACAGCGGGGGAACTACGAGCAGTACTTC. Encoded protein: CASSPQRGNYEQYF. Full variable domain (remainder filled in from reference TRBV18 and TRBJ2-7): NAGVMQNPRHLVRRRGQEARLRCSPMKGHSHVYWYRQLPEEGLKFMVYLQKENIIDESGMPKERFSAEFPKEGPSILRIQQVVRGDSAAYFCASSPQRGNYEQYFGPGTRLTVT.

The chain has TRBV6-5 and TRBJ2-5; TRBD2 aligns across 14 bases. J gave up 6 bases and V 3 bases, and 3 bases lay outside the gene matches. Looked up from germline, CDR1 is MNHEY and CDR2 is SVGAGI. The CDR3 runs to 15 residues. In DNA, the CDR3 is TGTGCCAGCAGTTATGGGACTAGCGGGAGAAAGACCCAGTACTTC. Its translation: CASSYGTSGRKTQYF.

V is TRBV21-1 and J is TRBJ2-7; the DNA was not used to check the table's D call, TRBD2. TRBV21-1 is an annotated pseudogene. The CDR3 sequence is 14 residues long. The CDR3 DNA follows: TGTGCCAGCAGGCGGGTGGGGAATTTATACGAGCAGTACTTC. Amino acids: CASRRVGNLYEQYF.

This chain connects TRBV19 to TRBJ1-1, with no clear D. Per germline, CDR1 LNHDA and CDR2 SQIVND (reference sequence). V was clipped by 3 bases and J by 0 bases, with 8 bases between them. The CDR3 runs to 14 residues. The CDR3 here is CASSIQMMNTEAFF. CDR3 nucleotide sequence: TGTGCCAGTAGTATCCAGATGATGAACACTGAAGCTTTCTTT.

The chain is built from TRBV10-3 and TRBJ2-3; 12 bases agree with TRBD2. CDR3 length: 16 amino acids. The V gene end was trimmed by 5 bases and the J gene end by 0 bases; junction bases not matched to a gene: 3. The germline V gene has CDR1 ENHRY and CDR2 SYGVKD. CDR3 amino acids: CAISTGTSGSTDTQYF. Written as DNA, the CDR3 is TGTGCCATCAGTACCGGGACTAGCGGGAGCACAGATACGCAGTATTTT.

The chain employs TRBV10-2 and TRBJ2-3; 7 bases match TRBD1. Looked up from germline, CDR1 is WSHSY and CDR2 is SAAADI. V lost 8 bases, J lost 2 bases, and 4 bases stayed unmatched. The CDR3 contains 13 residues. The CDR3 DNA sequence: TGCGCCAGCGCAGGGGGTCCCACAGATACGCAGTATTTT. Amino acids: CASAGGPTDTQYF.

The chain combines TRBV15 with TRBJ2-1; no firm D call. The ends were cut back, 5 bases at V and 10 bases at J, with 12 bases in the middle. Germline V gene data show CDR1 as LNHNV and CDR2 as YYDKDF (reference sequence). The CDR3 is made up of 12 amino acids. The CDR3: CATSSTGREQFF. For the CDR3, the DNA is TGTGCCACCAGCTCGACGGGTCGGGAGCAGTTCTTC.

The DNA of the CDR3 is TGTGCCAGCTCGCGGGACCACTCTGGAAACACCATATATTTT. This encodes CASSRDHSGNTIYF. The chain has TRBV18 and TRBJ1-3; TRBD1 might be the D (5 bases). Germline V gene sequence: CDR1 KGHSH, CDR2 LQKENI. The CDR3 length is 14 residues. V was clipped by 6 bases and J by 0 bases, with 9 bases between them.

This clone is a singleton in its sample. This rearrangement joins TRBV5-4 to TRBJ2-2; D perhaps matches TRBD2 (5 bases). Germline V lookup: CDR1 SGHNT, CDR2 YYREEE (reference sequence). V gave up 2 bases and J gave up 0 bases, with 8 bases separating them. CDR3 length: 15 residues. CDR3 residues: CASSFFGTNTGELFF. The CDR3 bases are TGTGCCAGCAGCTTTTTCGGGACGAACACCGGGGAGCTGTTTTTT.

The CDR3 loop is CASRLSGGASYEQYF. DNA of the CDR3: TGTGCCAGCAGATTAAGCGGGGGAGCTTCCTACGAGCAGTACTTC. The J gene is TRBJ2-7, the V gene TRBV2; TRBD2 matches at 8 bases. CDR3 length: 15 amino acids. After removal of 6 bases from V and 1 base from J, the junction contained 8 bases not matched to a gene. The V gene's germline CDR1 is SNHLY and CDR2 FYNNEI.

This chain connects TRBV10-3 to TRBJ2-2; 8 bases align to TRBD1. CDR1 is ENHRY, CDR2 SYGVKD, per germline. The V gene end was trimmed by 10 bases and the J gene end by 0 bases; junction bases not matched to a gene: 4. This CDR3 spans 14 amino acids. This CDR3 reads CATTGQANTGELFF. CDR3 bases: TGTGCCACCACGGGACAGGCGAACACCGGGGAGCTGTTTTTT.

This clone came up once. The chain couples TRBV10-1 to TRBJ1-4, with TRBD1 identical over 8 bases. Per germline, CDR1 WNHNN and CDR2 SYGVQD (reference sequence). V trimming: 4 bases; J trimming: 8 bases; junction bases outside the gene matches: 6. The CDR3 runs to 14 residues. This chain's CDR3 is CASSADRAAEKLFF. CDR3 DNA sequence: TGCGCCAGCAGTGCGGACAGGGCGGCCGAAAAACTGTTTTTT.

CDR3 sequence (DNA): TGTGCCATCGTAGCGGCTCGCTCCTACAATGAGCAGTTCTTC. Translation gives CAIVAARSYNEQFF. The chain recombines TRBV9 with TRBJ2-1; D may be TRBD2 (6 bases). Germline V gene sequence: CDR1 SGDLS, CDR2 YYNGEE. The CDR3 consists of 14 residues. V was clipped by 9 bases and J by 0 bases, with 13 bases between them.

The chain uses TRBV18 and TRBJ2-1; TRBD2 matches 10 bases. J lost 4 bases, V lost 2 bases, and 5 bases had no gene match. This CDR3 is built from 16 residues. CDR1 KGHSH and CDR2 LQKENI come from the germline V gene. The CDR3 loop reads CASSPWATSGYNEQFF. The CDR3 DNA sequence: TGTGCCAGCTCACCATGGGCGACTAGCGGGTACAATGAGCAGTTCTTC.

J is TRBJ2-3 and V is TRBV11-2; 7 nucleotides align to TRBD1. V shed 1 base, J shed 5 bases, and the junction held 9 bases outside the gene matches. Germline V gene sequence: CDR1 SGHAT, CDR2 FQNNGV. The CDR3 consists of 16 residues. The CDR3 DNA is TGTGCCAGCAGCTTAGTTTCAGGACAGGCGATAGATACGCAGTATTTT. Its protein is CASSLVSGQAIDTQYF.

V and J are TRBV5-1 and TRBJ2-7, with 9 nucleotides matching TRBD1. CDR3 size: 14 residues. The trim removed 0 bases at V and 5 bases at J, leaving 3 bases unmatched. Germline assignment: CDR1 SGHRS and CDR2 YFSETQ. Here the CDR3 reads CASSLVQGAHEQYF. The CDR3 nucleotides read TGCGCCAGCAGCTTGGTACAGGGGGCCCACGAGCAGTACTTC.